The entry below gives a single T cell receptor (beta chain) sequence along with its context. This specimen comes from a study of shared T cell receptors in the human thymus. TCRdb keeps only in-frame clones here, not all; method: immunoSEQ multiplex PCR. The sample records hundreds of thousands of clones, 70% to 90% being singletons. Germline V gene sequence: CDR1 MDHEN, CDR2 SYDVKM. This CDR3 spans 17 amino acids. V gave up 5 bases and J gave up 2 bases; unmatched junction bases: 3. These data were also reused for a study on human thymus T cells. This second study says: Related work found strong thymic repertoire overlap between unrelated individuals.

The origin of this receptor is a boy in the first two years of life with a congenital heart defect. The material sequenced was thymocytes. The chain employs TRBV28 and TRBJ2-1; 16 bases align to TRBD2. CDR3 residues: CASSPGTSGRAYNEQFF. The CDR3 DNA reads as TGTGCCAGCAGTCCCGGGACTAGCGGGAGGGCCTACAATGAGCAGTTCTTC.